The source of this T cell receptor beta chain is a study of T cells expressing NK-cell markers. About the study: Among eight sequenced donors, seven carried HCMV seropositivity while one was seronegative.

Germline CDR1 is LGHNA and CDR2 is YNFKEQ. The length of the CDR3 is 15 residues. The authors made TCR beta cDNA libraries by 5'RACE template switching. This switching added a universal primer site and UMIs. No DNA is given; TCRdb re-called the 5' RACE reads and lists each CDR3 protein once. In all, the sample yields 550,000 or so distinct CDR3 sequences. The chain couples TRBV4-2 to TRBJ2-3; lacking DNA, the TRBD2 call made by TCRdb goes unchecked. The sequenced material came from blood T cells: a sorted CD56 or NKG2C T cell subset, CD4+ or CD8+ T cells, or bulk PBMC T cells (not recorded which). The source is a man younger than 35 in good health. The CDR3 here is CASSQEPRAEDTQYF.